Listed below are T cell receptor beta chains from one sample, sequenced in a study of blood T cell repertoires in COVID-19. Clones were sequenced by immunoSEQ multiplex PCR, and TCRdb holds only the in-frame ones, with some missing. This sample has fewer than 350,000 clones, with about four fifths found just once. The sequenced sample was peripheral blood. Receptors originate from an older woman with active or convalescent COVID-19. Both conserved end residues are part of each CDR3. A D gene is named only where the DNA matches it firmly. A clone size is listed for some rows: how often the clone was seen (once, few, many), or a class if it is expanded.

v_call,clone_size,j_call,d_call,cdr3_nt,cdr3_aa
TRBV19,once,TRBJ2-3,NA,TGTGCCAGTAGTATGACTAGAAGGTCTGATACGCAGTATTTT,CASSMTRRSDTQYF
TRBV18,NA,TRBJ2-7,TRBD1,TGTGCCAGCTCACCCGGGACAGGGGGACGGGAGCAGTACTTC,CASSPGTGGREQYF
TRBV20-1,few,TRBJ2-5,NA,TGCAGTGCTAGTCGGGGAAGCGAGACCCAGTACTTC,CSASRGSETQYF
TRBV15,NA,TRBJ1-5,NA,TGTGCCACCAGCAGACAGGGCGCCTCGGCTCAGCCCCAGCATTTT,CATSRQGASAQPQHF
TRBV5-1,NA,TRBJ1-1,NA,TGCGCCAGCAGCTTGGCGGAGGGCAGAAGGACTGAAGCTTTCTTT,CASSLAEGRRTEAFF
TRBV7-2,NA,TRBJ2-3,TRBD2,TGTGCCAGCAGCTCCTTAGCGGGGGCTTCCACAGATACGCAGTATTTT,CASSSLAGASTDTQYF
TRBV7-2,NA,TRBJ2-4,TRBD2,TGTGCCAGCAGCTCGGGGACTAGCGGGGGGCTTAAAAACATTCAGTACTTC,CASSSGTSGGLKNIQYF
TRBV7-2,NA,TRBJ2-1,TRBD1,TGTGCCAGCAGCTGGGGACAGGAGTACAATGAGCAGTTCTTC,CASSWGQEYNEQFF
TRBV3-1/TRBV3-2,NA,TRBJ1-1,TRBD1,TGTGCCAGCAAGGGACAGGCTAACACTGAAGCTTTCTTT,CASKGQANTEAFF
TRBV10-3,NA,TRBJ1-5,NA,TGTGCCATCACCACAGGGCTGAATCAGCCCCAGCATTTT,CAITTGLNQPQHF
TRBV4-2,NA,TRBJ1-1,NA,TGTGCCAGCAGCCCGTCATTCGGGGGATCCCTTGAAGCTTTCTTT,CASSPSFGGSLEAFF
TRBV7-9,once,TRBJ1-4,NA,TGTGCCAGCAGCCCCGGGTTCCTAAATGAAAAACTGTTTTTT,CASSPGFLNEKLFF
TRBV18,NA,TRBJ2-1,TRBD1,TGTGCCAGCTCACATCCGGGACAGAGTGACAATGAGCAGTTCTTC,CASSHPGQSDNEQFF
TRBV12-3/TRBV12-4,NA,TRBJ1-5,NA,TGTGCCAGCAGACTTGGACTCAATCAGCCCCAGCATTTT,CASRLGLNQPQHF
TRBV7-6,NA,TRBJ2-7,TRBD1,TGTGCCAGCAGCTCGACGGGACAGGGCTCCTACGAGCAGTACTTC,CASSSTGQGSYEQYF
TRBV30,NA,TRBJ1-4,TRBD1,TGTGCCTGGAGTGCGACAGGGGTACAAAATGAAAAACTGTTTTTT,CAWSATGVQNEKLFF
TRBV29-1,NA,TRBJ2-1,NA,TGCAGCGTTGAAATAGGGGTCTCATACAATGAGCAGTTCTTC,CSVEIGVSYNEQFF
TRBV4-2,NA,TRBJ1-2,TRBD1,TGTGCCAGCAGCCAACTATACCGGGACAGGGGTTTTGATGGCTACACCTTC,CASSQLYRDRGFDGYTF
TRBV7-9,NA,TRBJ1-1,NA,TGTGCCAGCAGCTTAGGCGGGGTTTCGTTT,CASSLGGVSF
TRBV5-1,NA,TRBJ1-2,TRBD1,TGCGCCAGCAGCCGATCCAGAGACAGGGCGGAAGGCTACACCTTC,CASSRSRDRAEGYTF
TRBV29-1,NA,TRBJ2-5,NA,TGCAGCGCCCGGGGCTTATCGGGGGCCCAGTACTTC,CSARGLSGAQYF
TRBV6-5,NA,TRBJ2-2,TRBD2,TGTGCCAGCAGACGACTAGCGGGGGACTCCGGGGAGCTGTTTTTT,CASRRLAGDSGELFF
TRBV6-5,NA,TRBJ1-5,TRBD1,TGTGCCAGCTTCAGGGGGAGCAATCAGCCCCAGCATTTT,CASFRGSNQPQHF
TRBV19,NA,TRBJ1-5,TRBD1,TGTGCCAGTAGTCAACCGGGACAGGGCCGCAATCAGCCCCAGCATTTT,CASSQPGQGRNQPQHF
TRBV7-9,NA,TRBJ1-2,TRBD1,TGTGCCAGCAGCTCCGGACAGGGGGAGGGCTACACCTTC,CASSSGQGEGYTF
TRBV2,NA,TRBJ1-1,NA,TGTGCCAGCAGTGATTGGCAAGAAGCTTTCTTT,CASSDWQEAFF
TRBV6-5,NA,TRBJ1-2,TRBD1,TGTGCCAGCAGTTACAGGGACAGGAGCTATGGCTACACCTTC,CASSYRDRSYGYTF
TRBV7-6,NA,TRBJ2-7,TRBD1,TGTGCCAGCGTTTCCGCGGGACAGGGGACTAGCTCCTACGAGCAGTACTTC,CASVSAGQGTSSYEQYF
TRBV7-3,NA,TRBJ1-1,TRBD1,TGTGCCAGCAAACTAAACAGGGGGGTGGACACTGAAGCTTTCTTT,CASKLNRGVDTEAFF
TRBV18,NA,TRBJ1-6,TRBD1,TGTGCCAGCTCACCCGAGGTGACAGGGGGGAAAGACCTCCACTTT,CASSPEVTGGKDLHF
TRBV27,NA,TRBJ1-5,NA,TGTGCCAGCCGTAATACAGGTAGCAATCAGCCCCAGCATTTT,CASRNTGSNQPQHF
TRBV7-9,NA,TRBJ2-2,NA,TGTGCCAGCAGCTTAGTAGCAGCCTCCACCGGGGAGCTGTTTTTT,CASSLVAASTGELFF
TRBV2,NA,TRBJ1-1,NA,TGTGCCAGCAGTGGGCTGGAATGGGGACTTGATGAAGCTTTCTTT,CASSGLEWGLDEAFF
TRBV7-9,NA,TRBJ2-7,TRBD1,TGTGCCAGCACCCAGACAGGGTCGGGCTACGAGCAGTACTTC,CASTQTGSGYEQYF
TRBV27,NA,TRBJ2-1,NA,TGTGCCAGCAACTCTCCCCTCCACAATGAGCAGTTCTTC,CASNSPLHNEQFF
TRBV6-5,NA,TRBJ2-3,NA,TGTGCCAGTCGGGTGTCAGATACGCAGTATTTT,CASRVSDTQYF
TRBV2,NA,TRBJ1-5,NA,TGTGCCAGCAGTGATACGGCTGGGACTTTCAGCAATCAGCCCCAGCATTTT,CASSDTAGTFSNQPQHF
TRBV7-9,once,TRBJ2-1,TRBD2,TGTGCCAGCAGCTTAGGGTCACTAGCGGGGGGGCCCTACAATGAGCAGTTCTTC,CASSLGSLAGGPYNEQFF
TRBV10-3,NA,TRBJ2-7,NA,TGTGCCATCAGCACCTTGGAGGGCAGCTCCTACGAGCAGTACTTC,CAISTLEGSSYEQYF
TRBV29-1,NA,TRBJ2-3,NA,TGCAGCGAGGGCGCGGGAATCACAGATACGCAGTATTTT,CSEGAGITDTQYF
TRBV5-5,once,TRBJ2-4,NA,TGTGCCAGCAGCTTGTTGACCGGGAAAAACATTCAGTACTTC,CASSLLTGKNIQYF
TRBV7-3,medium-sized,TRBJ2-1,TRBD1,TGTGCCAGCAGCGACAGGGGAGATGAGCAGTTCTTC,CASSDRGDEQFF
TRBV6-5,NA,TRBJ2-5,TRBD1,TGTGCCAGCAGGAGGGACAGGCAAGAGACCCAGTACTTC,CASRRDRQETQYF
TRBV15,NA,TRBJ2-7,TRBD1,TGTGCCACCAGCAGAACACAGGGGGGTGTTTACGAGCAGTACTTC,CATSRTQGGVYEQYF
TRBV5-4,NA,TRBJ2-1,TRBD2,TGTGCCAGCAGCCGGGGGGATGAGCAGTTCTTC,CASSRGDEQFF
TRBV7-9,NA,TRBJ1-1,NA,TGTGCCAGCAGTTCTCCCAGGGAGAACACTGAAGCTTTCTTT,CASSSPRENTEAFF
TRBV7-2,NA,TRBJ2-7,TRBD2,TGTGCCAGCAGCCGGACTAGCGGGGGGGCCCAATCCTACGAGCAGTACTTC,CASSRTSGGAQSYEQYF
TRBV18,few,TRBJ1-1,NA,TGTGCCAGCTCTCTAGGGGGGAACACTGAAGCTTTCTTT,CASSLGGNTEAFF
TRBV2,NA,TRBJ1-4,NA,TGTGCCAGCAGCGCACAAGAAAAACTGTTTTTT,CASSAQEKLFF
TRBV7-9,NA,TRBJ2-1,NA,TGTGCCAGCAGCCGACAGCAAGGTGAGCAGTTCTTC,CASSRQQGEQFF
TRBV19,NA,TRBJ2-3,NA,TGTGCCAGTAGTGAGGGCCCTTTGACCCCTTCGCAGTATTTT,CASSEGPLTPSQYF
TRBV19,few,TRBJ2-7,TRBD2,TGTGCCAGTGGGAGGGGTTCCTACGAGCAGTACTTC,CASGRGSYEQYF
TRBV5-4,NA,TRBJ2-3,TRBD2,TGTGCCAGCAGCTTAAAGCGGGGAGACACAGATACGCAGTATTTT,CASSLKRGDTDTQYF
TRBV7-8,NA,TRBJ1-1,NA,TGTGCCAGCAGCTTAGCGGGGGGTTTAAAGAACACTGAAGCTTTCTTT,CASSLAGGLKNTEAFF
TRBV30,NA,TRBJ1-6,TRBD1,TGTGCCTGGAGTGGCCCTGGACAGGGGAGTAATTCACCCCTCCACTTT,CAWSGPGQGSNSPLHF
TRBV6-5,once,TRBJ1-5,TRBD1,TGTGCCAGCAGACAGGGGCCCAGCAATCAGCCCCAGCATTTT,CASRQGPSNQPQHF
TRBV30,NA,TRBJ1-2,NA,TGTGCCTGGACCACTGGGGGGGGGAACGATGGCTACACCTTC,CAWTTGGGNDGYTF
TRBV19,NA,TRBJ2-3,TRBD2,TGTGCCAGTACCGCACGGACTAGCGGGGGCAGCACAGATACGCAGTATTTT,CASTARTSGGSTDTQYF